This T cell receptor beta chain was observed in a study of blood T cell repertoires in COVID-19. Across the study: Italy, Spain and the United States were the sources of the convalescent and acute COVID-19 samples. T cells, B-cell-depleted T cells, or PBMCs provided the cDNA or gDNA that served as material.

As originally analysed: By means of reference gene primer amplification, nucleated cell counts were estimated. Repertoires were generated with immunoSEQ multiplex PCR, while TCRdb's copy carries only in-frame clones and drops some. That table furnishes V, J and clone size, whereas the DNA furnished D and trimming. Altogether about 75,000 clones are present, around 79% being singletons, with the ten largest covering about 5.4%. The V end was cut by 5 bases, the J end by 3 bases, with 14 bases between. The CDR3 extends over 16 amino acids. Germline CDR1 SGHTA, CDR2 FQGNSA. The sequenced sample consisted of peripheral blood. The sequence derives from an elderly woman with active or convalescent COVID-19. The chain employs TRBV7-2 and TRBJ1-6; possible D gene TRBD1, 5 bases. CDR3 DNA: TGTGCCAGCAGCCCACAGGCGGGAGGCTATAATTCACCCCTCCACTTT. As protein: CASSPQAGGYNSPLHF.